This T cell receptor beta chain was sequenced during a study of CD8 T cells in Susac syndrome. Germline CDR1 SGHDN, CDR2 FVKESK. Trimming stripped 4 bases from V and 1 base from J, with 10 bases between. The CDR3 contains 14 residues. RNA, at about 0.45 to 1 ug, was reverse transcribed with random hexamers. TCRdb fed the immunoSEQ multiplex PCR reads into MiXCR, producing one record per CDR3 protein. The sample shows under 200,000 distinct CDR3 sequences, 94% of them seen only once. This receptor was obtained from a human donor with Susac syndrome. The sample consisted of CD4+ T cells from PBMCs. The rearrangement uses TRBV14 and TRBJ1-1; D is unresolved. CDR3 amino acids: CASSPNGRNTEAFF. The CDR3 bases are TGTGCCAGCAGCCCCAATGGCAGGAACACTGAAGCTTTCTTT.